The clone carrying this T cell receptor (beta chain) showed up many times. No antigen is known for it. This entry comes from a study of T cell repertoires in cytomegalovirus infection. Study as a whole: CMV infection plus the matching HLA type was flagged by public TCR beta signatures.

This CDR3 comprises 14 residues. In germline, CDR1 is SGHRS, CDR2 YFSETQ. The ends were cut back, 2 bases at V and 0 bases at J, with 9 bases in the middle. Study-level points and caveats: HLA-C-restricted CMV clonotypes gave the most frequent clonotype in two of eight donors.

TCRdb processed the reads anew with MiXCR; each CDR3 protein has one entry. This table has fewer than 200,000 distinct CDR3 sequences, about an eighth appearing once. This receptor was obtained from a human donor in good health (CMV status not recorded). Some clones in this sample may be carry-over from other donors' samples. V and J are TRBV5-1 and TRBJ2-7; D gene unclear. The material sequenced was PBMCs. In DNA, the CDR3 is TGCGCCAGCAGCTTCCGTGGGCCCTCCTACGAGCAGTACTTC. Protein: CASSFRGPSYEQYF.